This TCR beta chain was sequenced in a study of blood T cells in healthy people across ages. The V end lost 5 bases, the J end lost 13 bases, and 18 bases lay between the germline ends. The CDR3 runs 12 residues. Germline CDR1 and CDR2: DFQATT and SNEGSKA (reference sequence). Next came a second PCR, run for roughly 6 to 11 cycles, which used a sample-barcoded 5' primer along with a J-beta primer mix. One entry per CDR3 protein results from TCRdb running MiXCR on the 5' RACE reads. In the table there are about a million distinct CDR3 sequences, 48% of which are singletons. Input material: blood. The chain is built from TRBV20-1 and TRBJ2-1; D is perhaps TRBD2 (5 bases). The TCR comes from a young man in good health. The CDR3 bases are TGCAGTGCTTTTACTAGTCGAGAGACCCAGTTCTTC. As protein: CSAFTSRETQFF.